This T cell receptor beta chain came from a study of blood T cells in healthy people across ages. General study results and limits: Long-lived donors carried more naive CD4+ cells and greater diversity than aged donors. Diversity estimates from one million T cells were considered underestimates.

On this clonotype: Its antigen is unidentified.

The ends were cut back, 5 bases at V and 5 bases at J, with 15 bases in the middle. The CDR3 sequence is 14 residues long. Germline CDR1 is LNHDA and CDR2 is SQIVND (reference sequence). Alongside a J-beta primer mix, a sample-barcoded 5' primer served in a second PCR lasting about 7 to 11 cycles. Using its own MiXCR run on the 5' RACE reads, TCRdb lists one record per CDR3 protein. This repertoire shows 1.5 million to 2 million distinct CDR3 sequences, approximately 32% found once; its top ten account for 11%. The sequenced sample consisted of blood. V is TRBV19 and J is TRBJ2-5; unclear D gene. This TCR came from a woman aged 25 to 39 in good health. The CDR3 DNA reads TGTGCCAGTAGTTCTCGGGTTAGCATGGAGACCCAGTACTTC. It translates to CASSSRVSMETQYF.